Sequencing of this T cell receptor beta chain was carried out in a study of control samples from healthy donors and cancer patients. Sequencing used immunoSEQ multiplex PCR; TCRdb keeps in-frame clones, though not all of them. The repertoire holds around 150,000 clones, 90% to 95% seen once, with over 6.5% in the top ten. The CDR3 is made up of 13 amino acids. The trim removed 3 bases at V and 7 bases at J, leaving 3 bases unmatched. Per the germline V gene, CDR1 is GTSNPN and CDR2 is SVGIG (reference sequence). This TCR was sampled from a woman in her thirties or forties in good health. The specimen sequenced was blood. The J gene is TRBJ1-6, the V gene TRBV30; 7 bases are a match to TRBD1. The CDR3 here is CAWRGDRNSPLHF. CDR3 DNA sequence: TGTGCCTGGAGAGGGGACAGAAATTCACCCCTCCACTTT.